The table lists the clone carrying this T cell receptor beta chain with a few counts. Its antigen remains unidentified. Two oligonucleotides, mixed equimolar, formed the beta constant-region primer covering TRBC1 and TRBC2. The ligated cDNA underwent four PCR rounds using SP2 and nested alpha and beta constant-region primers. MiXCR, applied by TCRdb to the UMI-ligation and nested PCR reads, yields one record per CDR3 protein. The sample contains 98,000 or so distinct CDR3 sequences, about 14% of which appear only once. The CDR3 covers 18 residues. From germline, CDR1 is KGHDR and CDR2 SFDVKD. The V and J ends lost 2 bases and 2 bases respectively, with 19 bases between them. These data come from a study of naive and memory T cell subsets. After CD4 positive bead selection, the CD4-negative fraction gave CD8 T cells. Study-level results: A few larger clonotypes appeared in naive repertoires, especially CD8, possibly memory cells re-expressing CD45RA.

This TCR was sampled from a human donor in good health. The sequencing sample was made of naive CD8+ T cells from blood. The genes are TRBV24-1 and TRBJ2-3; D is unresolved. CDR3 nucleotide sequence: TGTGCCACCAGTGATTCCGCGGCAACTGGCCCTGACACAGATACGCAGTATTTT. This sequence encodes CATSDSAATGPDTDTQYF.